In its sample, the clone carrying this TCR beta chain was seen once. What it binds is not known. There are 18 residues in the CDR3. J gave up 1 base and V 0 bases, and 8 bases lay outside the gene matches. CDR1 LGHNA and CDR2 YSLEER come from the germline V gene. Here immunoSEQ multiplex PCR was the method, and the copy in TCRdb shows in-frame clones only, minus some. This sample has some 100,000 clones, with 84% found just once. This specimen belongs to a study of OX40 agonist ivuxolimab in advanced cancers. Overall study results and limits: Researchers did not determine the expanded peripheral T cells' antigen specificity. Low normalized T-cell clonal expansion also characterized some of the nonresponders.

The material sequenced was CD4+ or CD8+ T cells sorted from blood, taken in a trial of the OX40 agonist ivuxolimab. The chain joins TRBV4-3 to TRBJ2-7, with TRBD2 matching over 11 bases. The source of this sequence is an adult with an advanced solid tumor such as melanoma, head and neck, liver or kidney cancer. The CDR3 sequence: CASSQEVLAGGQSYEQYF. Written as DNA, the CDR3 is TGCGCCAGCAGCCAAGAAGTCCTAGCGGGGGGACAATCCTACGAGCAGTACTTC.